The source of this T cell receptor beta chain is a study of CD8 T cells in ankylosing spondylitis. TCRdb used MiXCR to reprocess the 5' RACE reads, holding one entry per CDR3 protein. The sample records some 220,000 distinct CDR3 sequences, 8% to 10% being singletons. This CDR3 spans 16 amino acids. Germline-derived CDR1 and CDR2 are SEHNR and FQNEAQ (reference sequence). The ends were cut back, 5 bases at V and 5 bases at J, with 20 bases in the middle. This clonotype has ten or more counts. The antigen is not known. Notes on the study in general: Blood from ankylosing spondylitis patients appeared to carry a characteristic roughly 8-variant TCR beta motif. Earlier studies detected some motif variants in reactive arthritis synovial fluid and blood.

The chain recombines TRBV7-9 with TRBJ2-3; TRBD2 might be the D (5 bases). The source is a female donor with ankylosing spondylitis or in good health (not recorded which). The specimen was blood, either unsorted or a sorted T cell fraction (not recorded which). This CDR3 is CASSVKEAGLVDTQYF. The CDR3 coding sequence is TGTGCCAGCAGCGTAAAGGAGGCGGGTCTGGTAGATACGCAGTATTTT.